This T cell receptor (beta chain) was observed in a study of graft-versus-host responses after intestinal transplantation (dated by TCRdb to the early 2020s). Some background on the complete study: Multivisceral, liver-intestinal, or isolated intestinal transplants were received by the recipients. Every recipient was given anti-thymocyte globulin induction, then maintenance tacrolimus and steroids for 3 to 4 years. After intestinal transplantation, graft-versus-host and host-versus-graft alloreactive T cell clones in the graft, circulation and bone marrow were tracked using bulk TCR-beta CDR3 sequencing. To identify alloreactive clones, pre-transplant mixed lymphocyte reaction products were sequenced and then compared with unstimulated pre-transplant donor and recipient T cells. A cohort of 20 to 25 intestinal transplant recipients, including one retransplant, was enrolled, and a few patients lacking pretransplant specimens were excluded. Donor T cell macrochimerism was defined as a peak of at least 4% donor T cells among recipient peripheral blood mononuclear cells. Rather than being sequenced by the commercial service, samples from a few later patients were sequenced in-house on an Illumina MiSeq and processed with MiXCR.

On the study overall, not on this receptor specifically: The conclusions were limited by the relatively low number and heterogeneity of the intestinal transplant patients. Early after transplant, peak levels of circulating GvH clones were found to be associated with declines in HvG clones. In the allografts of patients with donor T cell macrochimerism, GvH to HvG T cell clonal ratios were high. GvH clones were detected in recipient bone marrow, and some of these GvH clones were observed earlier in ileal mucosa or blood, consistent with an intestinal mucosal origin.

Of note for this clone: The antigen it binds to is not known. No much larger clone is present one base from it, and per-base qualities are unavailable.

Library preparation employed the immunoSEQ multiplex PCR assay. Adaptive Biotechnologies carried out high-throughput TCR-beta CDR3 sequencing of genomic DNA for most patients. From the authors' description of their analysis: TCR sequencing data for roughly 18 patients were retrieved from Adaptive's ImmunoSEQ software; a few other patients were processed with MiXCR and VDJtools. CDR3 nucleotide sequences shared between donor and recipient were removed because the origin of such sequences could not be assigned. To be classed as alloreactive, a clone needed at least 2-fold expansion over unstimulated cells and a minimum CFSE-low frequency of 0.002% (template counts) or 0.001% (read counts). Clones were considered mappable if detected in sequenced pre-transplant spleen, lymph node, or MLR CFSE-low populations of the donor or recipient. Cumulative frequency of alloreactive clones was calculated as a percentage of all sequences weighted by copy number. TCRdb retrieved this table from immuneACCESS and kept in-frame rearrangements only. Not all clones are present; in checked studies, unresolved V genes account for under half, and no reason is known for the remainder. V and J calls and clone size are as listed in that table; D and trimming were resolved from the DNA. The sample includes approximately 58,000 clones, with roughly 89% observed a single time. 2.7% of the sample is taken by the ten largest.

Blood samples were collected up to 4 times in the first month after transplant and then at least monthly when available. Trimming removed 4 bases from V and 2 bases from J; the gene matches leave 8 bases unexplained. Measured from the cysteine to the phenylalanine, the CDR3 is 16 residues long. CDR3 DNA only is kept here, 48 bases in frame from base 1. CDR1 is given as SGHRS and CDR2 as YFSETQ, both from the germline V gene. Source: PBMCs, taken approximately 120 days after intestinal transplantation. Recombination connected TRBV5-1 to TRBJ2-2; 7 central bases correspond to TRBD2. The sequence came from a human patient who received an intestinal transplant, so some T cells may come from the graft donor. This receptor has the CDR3 CASSVAGTTNTGELFF. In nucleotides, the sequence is TGCGCCAGCAGCGTCGCCGGGACTACCAACACCGGGGAGCTGTTTTTT.